This T cell receptor (beta chain) comes out of a study of identifying expanded T cells in peripheral blood. Regarding the study as a whole: Two-week clone count variance significantly increased as total template count grew. Over approximately two and four weeks, about 15 and 19 clones changed, versus approximately 1.1 between replicates.

This CDR3 spans 16 amino acids. V lost 10 bases, J lost 0 bases, and 11 bases stayed unmatched. Germline loops: CDR1 MDHEN, CDR2 SYDVKM. Collection occurred without any documented infections or immune events in donors. With respect to this clone: Its target is unknown.

Using immunoSEQ multiplex PCR, the repertoire was profiled, and TCRdb retains in-frame clones only, with some absent. The sample contains about 130,000 clones, around nine tenths of which appear only once. The source is a person aged 18 to 75 in good health. Input material: blood. This chain links TRBV28 with TRBJ1-2; 10 nucleotides align to TRBD1. CDR3 sequence reads: CATDPQGQGTNYGYTF. CDR3 in DNA: TGTGCCACCGACCCCCAGGGACAGGGGACTAACTATGGCTACACCTTC.